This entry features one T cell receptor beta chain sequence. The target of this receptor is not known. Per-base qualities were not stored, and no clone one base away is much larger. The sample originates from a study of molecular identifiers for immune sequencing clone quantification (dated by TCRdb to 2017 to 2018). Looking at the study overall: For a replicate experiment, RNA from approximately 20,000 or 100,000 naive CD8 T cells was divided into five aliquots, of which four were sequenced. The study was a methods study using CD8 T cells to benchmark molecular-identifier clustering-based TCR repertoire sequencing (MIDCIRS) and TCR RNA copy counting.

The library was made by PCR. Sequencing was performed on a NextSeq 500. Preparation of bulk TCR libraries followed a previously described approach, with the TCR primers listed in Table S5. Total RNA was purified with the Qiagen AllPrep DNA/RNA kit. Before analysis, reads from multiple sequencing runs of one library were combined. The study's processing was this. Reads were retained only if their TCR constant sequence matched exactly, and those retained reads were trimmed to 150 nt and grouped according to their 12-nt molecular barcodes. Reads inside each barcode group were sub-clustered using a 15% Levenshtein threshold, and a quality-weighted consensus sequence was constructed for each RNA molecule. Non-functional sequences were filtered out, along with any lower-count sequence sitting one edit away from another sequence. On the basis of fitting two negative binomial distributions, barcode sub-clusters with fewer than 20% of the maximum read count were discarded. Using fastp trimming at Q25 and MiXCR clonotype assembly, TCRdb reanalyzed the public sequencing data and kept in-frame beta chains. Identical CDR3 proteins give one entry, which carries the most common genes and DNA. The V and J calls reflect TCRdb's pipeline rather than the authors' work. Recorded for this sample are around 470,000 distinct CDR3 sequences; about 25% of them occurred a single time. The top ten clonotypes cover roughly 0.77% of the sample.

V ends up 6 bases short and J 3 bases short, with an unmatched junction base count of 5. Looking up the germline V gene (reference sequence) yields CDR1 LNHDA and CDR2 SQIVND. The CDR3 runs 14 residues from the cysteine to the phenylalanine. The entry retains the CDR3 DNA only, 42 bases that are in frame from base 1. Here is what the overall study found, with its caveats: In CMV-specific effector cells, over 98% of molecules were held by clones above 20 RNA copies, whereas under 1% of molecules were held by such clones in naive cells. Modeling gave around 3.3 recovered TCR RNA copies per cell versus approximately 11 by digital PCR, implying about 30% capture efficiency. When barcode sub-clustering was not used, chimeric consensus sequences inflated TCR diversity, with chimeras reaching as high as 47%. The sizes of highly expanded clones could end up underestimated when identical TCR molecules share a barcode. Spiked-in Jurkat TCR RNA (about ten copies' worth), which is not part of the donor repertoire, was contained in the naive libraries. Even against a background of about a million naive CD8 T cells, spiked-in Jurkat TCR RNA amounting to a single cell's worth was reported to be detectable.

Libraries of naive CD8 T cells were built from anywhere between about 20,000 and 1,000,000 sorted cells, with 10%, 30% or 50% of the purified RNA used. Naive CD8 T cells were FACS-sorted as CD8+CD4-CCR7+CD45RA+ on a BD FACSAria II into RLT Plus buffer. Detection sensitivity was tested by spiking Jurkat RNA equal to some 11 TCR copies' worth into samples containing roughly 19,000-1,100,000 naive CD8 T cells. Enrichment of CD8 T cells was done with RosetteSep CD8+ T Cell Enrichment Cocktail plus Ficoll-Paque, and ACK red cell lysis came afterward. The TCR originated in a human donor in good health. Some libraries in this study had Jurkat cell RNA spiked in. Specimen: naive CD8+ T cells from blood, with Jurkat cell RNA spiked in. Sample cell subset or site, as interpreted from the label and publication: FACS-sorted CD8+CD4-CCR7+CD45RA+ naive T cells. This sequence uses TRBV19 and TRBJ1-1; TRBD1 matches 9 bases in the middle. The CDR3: CASRKQGADTEAFF. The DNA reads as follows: TGTGCCAGTAGGAAACAGGGGGCCGACACTGAAGCTTTCTTT.